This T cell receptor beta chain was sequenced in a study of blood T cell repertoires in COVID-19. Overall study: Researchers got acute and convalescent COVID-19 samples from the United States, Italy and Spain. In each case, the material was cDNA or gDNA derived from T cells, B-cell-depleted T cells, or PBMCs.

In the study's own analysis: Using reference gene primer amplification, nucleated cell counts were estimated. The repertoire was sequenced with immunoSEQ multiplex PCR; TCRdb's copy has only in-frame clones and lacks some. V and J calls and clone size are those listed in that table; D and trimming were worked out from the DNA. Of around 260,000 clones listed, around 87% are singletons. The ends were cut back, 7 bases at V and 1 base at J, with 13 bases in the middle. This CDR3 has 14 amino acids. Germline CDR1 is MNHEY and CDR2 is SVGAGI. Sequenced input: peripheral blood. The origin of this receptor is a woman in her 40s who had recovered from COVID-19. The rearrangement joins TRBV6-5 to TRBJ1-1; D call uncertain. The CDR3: CASTPSGRNTEAFF. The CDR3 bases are TGTGCCAGCACCCCGTCCGGTAGGAACACTGAAGCTTTCTTT.